What follows is one T cell receptor beta chain and its context. What it binds is unknown. This specimen belongs to a study of chemoradiotherapy in HPV16-positive cancers. Background on the study: Candidate HPV-specific clones and shared TCR motifs came from two HPV16-positive patients. Findings of the study overall: Non-HPV-specific T cells did not expand in tumors during treatment, whereas candidate HPV-specific clones and E7-related motifs did. Better recurrence-free survival went with HPV-responsive T-cell expansion in HPV16-positive patients. Functional assays defining HPV-specific T cells used only two HPV16-positive patients.

The table came from immunoSEQ multiplex PCR; TCRdb's copy has only in-frame clones and leaves some out. This table holds around 62,000 clones, approximately 91% found once. V dropped 4 bases and J dropped 2 bases, with 13 bases sitting between them. The CDR3 covers 15 residues. Germline CDR1 MNHEY, CDR2 SVGAGI. The V and J genes are TRBV6-5 and TRBJ2-3; no definite D call. The TCR originated in a human donor with HPV-associated anogenital cancer. The sequenced sample was blood, obtained from a patient who underwent chemoradiotherapy. DNA of the CDR3: TGTGCCAGCAGTTTTCAAGGCTCCTCCACAGATACGCAGTATTTT. Residues: CASSFQGSSTDTQYF.